The 23 T cell receptor beta chains presented below share a single source sample, sequenced in a study of tumor-infiltrating lymphocytes in primary liver carcinoma. TCR beta cDNA was prepared out of 500 ng total RNA by means of a constant-region primer. Each TCR beta library was derived from three nested multiplex PCR rounds that employed slightly modified ARM-PCR. A C-beta reverse primer was combined with TRBV1-TRBV30 forward primers in the first two PCR rounds, and each round had 10 cycles. TCRdb passed the multiplex PCR reads through MiXCR, listing each CDR3 protein once. The sample holds 100,000 to 150,000 distinct CDR3 sequences, 64% seen once. The approximately 20-31 mg bulk tissue piece was not sorted before simultaneous RNA and DNA extraction. Specimen: liver tumor tissue from sampling region 3. The subset is: tumor region T3, left-lateral pole. The receptors were gathered from a woman aged 60-75 years with primary liver carcinoma and hepatitis B virus infection.

The V gene is TRBV7-9, the J gene TRBJ2-1; 12 nucleotides match TRBD2. Germline V gene sequence: CDR1 SEHNR, CDR2 FQNEAQ (reference sequence). V lost 5 bases to trimming and J lost 8 bases; unmatched junction nucleotides: 7. This CDR3 spans 15 amino acids. CDR3 in amino acids: CASSPRTSGKYEQFF. The CDR3 DNA reads as TGTGCCAGCAGCCCCCGGACTAGCGGGAAGTATGAGCAGTTCTTC.

Comment on this clonotype: The junction and the germline gene differ at one end; a read error may be behind it. The genes are TRBV6-5 and TRBJ1-2, with D possibly TRBD1 on 6 matching bases. Germline V CDR1 and CDR2: MNHEY, SVGAGI. The CDR3 length is 17 residues. This CDR3 is CARSYRSSGTPKYGYTF. In nucleotides, the CDR3 is TGTGCCAGGAGTTATAGGTCTTCCGGGACACCCAAATATGGCTACACCTTC.

To note about this clonotype: A read error may account for a junction end that differs from germline. The chain couples TRBV14 to TRBJ2-7, with unresolved D. The CDR3 totals 15 residues. Germline V lookup: CDR1 SGHDN, CDR2 FVKESK. CDR3 loop: CASSPLTHTTYEQYF. The CDR3 region has the DNA TGTGCCAGCAGCCCATTGACTCATACCACCTACGAGCAATACTTC.

This chain uses TRBV11-2 with TRBJ2-7; D is possibly TRBD1 (5 bases). The DNA end lines up better with TRBJ2-1; the J call may be wrong. CDR1 and CDR2 (germline): SGHAT, FQNNGV. The CDR3 runs to 15 residues. This CDR3 reads CASTRTSSNCYEQFF. CDR3 nucleotide sequence: TGTGCCAGCACCAGGACATCTTCTAACTGCTACGAGCAGTTCTTC.

A word on this clonotype: A much larger clone lies one base from this, so it may be a read error. The chain couples TRBV30 to TRBJ1-5, with 8 bases fitting TRBD1. The CDR3 length is 19 residues. Germline V gives CDR1 GTSNPN, CDR2 SVGIG (reference sequence). The CDR3 loop reads CAWSVRVTGEGYSNQPRHF. The DNA of the CDR3 is TGTGCCTGGAGTGTACGGGTGACAGGGGAGGGCTATAGCAATCAGCCCCGGCATTTT.

Comments on this clonotype: A much larger clone differs by one base, so this may be a read error. The rearrangement links TRBV6-1 to TRBJ1-2, with a weak D call TRBD1 (5 bases). V lost 2 bases to trimming and J lost 3 bases, with 7 bases between them. Germline CDR1 MNHNS, CDR2 SASEGT. The CDR3 is 13 amino acids. CDR3 coding DNA: TGTGCCAGCAGTGAAATAGGGGACTATGGCTACACCTTC. This gives the protein CASSEIGDYGYTF.

This clonotype was recorded at least ten times. The rearrangement links TRBV5-4 to TRBJ2-1; D is perhaps TRBD1 or TRBD2 (5 bases each). CDR3 size: 14 residues. Germline CDR1 is SGHNT and CDR2 is YYREEE (reference sequence). V was cut by 0 bases and J by 9 bases, with 13 bases left in between. The CDR3 DNA follows: TGTGCCAGCAGCTTGGCCGGGACCAGCGGTGAGCAGTTCTTC. Translation: CASSLAGTSGEQFF.

About this clonotype itself: A read error may produce the germline difference seen at one junction end. The gene calls are TRBV7-9 and TRBJ2-7; D remains unclear. The germline V gene has CDR1 SEHNR and CDR2 FQNEAQ (reference sequence). CDR3 size: 14 residues. CDR3 bases: TGTGCCAGCAGCTTAGCAGGGTCGAGGAAAGAGCAATACTTC. It codes for CASSLAGSRKEQYF.

This clonotype was seen just once. A much larger clonotype is one base distant, so this may be a read error. The CDR3 DNA follows: TGCGCCAGCAGCCAAGCAATCTCTTGCTACGAGCAGTACTTC. Translating it yields CASSQAISCYEQYF. This chain joins TRBV4-1 and TRBJ2-7; no firm D call. V lost 1 base and J lost 3, with 10 bases in between. Germline V lookup: CDR1 MGHRA, CDR2 YSYEKL. The CDR3 contains 14 residues.

On this clonotype itself: A read error may produce the germline difference seen at one junction end. The chain recombines TRBV29-1 with TRBJ2-7; 10 bases line up with TRBD2. Germline lookup yields CDR1 SQVTM and CDR2 ANQGSEA. The CDR3 length is 15 residues. This chain's CDR3 is CSVVFGTSEIEEQYF. DNA of the CDR3: TGCAGCGTTGTCTTTGGGACTAGCGAGATAGAAGAGCAGTATTTC.

As for this clonotype: The germline gene is not matched at one end of the junction; a read error may be the cause. This chain connects TRBV11-2 to TRBJ2-3; tentatively, D is TRBD2 (7 bases). The CDR3 totals 17 residues. In germline, CDR1 is SGHAT, CDR2 FQNNGV. This CDR3 is CASSLGGLTYPSDTQYF. The CDR3 DNA reads as TGCGCCAGCAGCTTAGGGGGACTAACTTACCCGTCAGATACGCAGTATTTT.

This clonotype was found a few times. The chain has TRBV18 and TRBJ1-1; D is uncertain. The CDR3 runs 17 residues. Trimming removed 1 base from V and 0 bases from J, with 15 bases in between. CDR1 and CDR2 from the germline V gene are KGHSH and LQKENI. This CDR3 reads CASSPQRSGRMNTEAFF. The CDR3 coding sequence is TGTGCCAGCTCACCACAGAGGTCGGGCAGGATGAACACTGAAGCTTTCTTT.

J is TRBJ1-2 and V is TRBV28; TRBD1 agrees at 10 bases. The J segment lost 3 bases and the V segment lost 7 bases, leaving 11 bases of the junction unmatched. Germline CDR1 MDHEN, CDR2 SYDVKM. This CDR3 is built from 16 residues. The CDR3 here is CASILTGGARDYGYTF. CDR3 DNA sequence: TGTGCCAGCATTTTGACAGGGGGCGCGAGGGACTATGGCTACACCTTC.

This clonotype rates as medium-sized. This rearrangement joins TRBV11-1 to TRBJ2-5; D is undetermined. V dropped 5 bases and J dropped 7 bases, with 11 bases sitting between them. The CDR3 consists of 12 residues. The germline gives CDR1 SGHAT, CDR2 FQDESV (reference sequence). The CDR3 sequence: CASSHRDGTQYF. In DNA form, the CDR3 reads TGTGCCAGCAGCCATAGAGATGGGACCCAGTACTTC.

At least ten counts were recorded for this clonotype. This chain links TRBV6-1 with TRBJ2-7; TRBD1 matches at 12 bases. The CDR3 is 17 amino acids. The V gene's germline CDR1 is MNHNS and CDR2 SASEGT. J gave up 4 bases and V 5 bases, and 12 bases lay outside the gene matches. The CDR3 here is CASSRRVGTGGSYEQYF. CDR3 bases: TGTGCCAGCAGTCGAAGGGTTGGGACAGGGGGCTCGTACGAGCAGTACTTC.

This clonotype was counted at least ten times. The rearrangement joins TRBV4-2 to TRBJ2-1, with unresolved D. The CDR3 spans 15 residues. CDR1 is LGHNA and CDR2 is YNFKEQ in the germline V gene. The germline V and J ends were trimmed by 0 bases and 0 bases, with 6 bases remaining between them. CDR3 sequence: CASSQDSSSYNEQFF. CDR3 sequence (DNA): TGTGCCAGCAGCCAAGATTCGAGCTCCTACAATGAGCAGTTCTTC.

CDR3 sequence: CASSPSGSINEQFF. CDR3 nucleotide sequence: TGTGCCAGCAGTCCGAGCGGGAGTATCAATGAGCAGTTCTTC. The J gene is TRBJ2-1, the V gene TRBV28, with TRBD2 identical over 8 bases. The CDR3 has 14 amino acids. CDR1 is MDHEN, CDR2 SYDVKM, per germline. The V and J ends lost 5 bases and 6 bases, in that order; junction bases with no gene match: 6.

The chain has TRBV19 and TRBJ1-1; D is unclear. The length of the CDR3 is 15 residues. CDR1 is LNHDA and CDR2 is SQIVND in the germline V gene (reference sequence). V gave up 9 bases and J gave up 1 base, with 18 bases separating them. Written as DNA, the CDR3 is TGTGCCAGAAGTCGAACGGTTTTGGGGAACACTGAAGCTTTCTTT. Its translation: CARSRTVLGNTEAFF.

This clonotype turned up a few times. This chain uses TRBV28 with TRBJ2-1; 7 bases fit TRBD2. The CDR3 loop spans 15 amino acids. V lost 6 bases, J lost 0 bases, and 5 bases stayed unmatched. From germline, CDR1 is MDHEN and CDR2 SYDVKM. The DNA for the CDR3 is TGTGCCAGCAGATTCGGCGGGAGCTCCTACAATGAGCAGTTCTTC. Amino acids: CASRFGGSSYNEQFF.

About this clonotype: This could be a read error, since a much larger clone is one nucleotide away. The chain carries TRBV7-9 and TRBJ2-1, with 10 bases aligning to TRBD2. Per germline, CDR1 SEHNR and CDR2 FQNEAQ (reference sequence). V was pared by 5 bases and J by 8 bases, with 12 bases of the junction left unmatched. This CDR3 is 16 amino acids long. The CDR3 DNA reads TGTGCCAGCAGCACTGGGACTAGCGAGAGGGCCCATGAGCAGTTCTTC. This sequence encodes CASSTGTSERAHEQFF.

Points on this clonotype: The junction differs from germline at one of its ends, possibly a read error. V gene TRBV4-2 combines with J gene TRBJ2-1; 9 bases align to TRBD2. CDR3 length: 17 amino acids. The germline CDR1 and CDR2 sequences are LGHNA and YNFKEQ. CDR3 residues: CASRQDSLAGTYNEQFF. In DNA form, the CDR3 reads TGTGCCAGCAGGCAGGATTCCCTAGCGGGAACGTACAATGAACAGTTCTTC.

On this clonotype: A junction boundary mismatches the germline segment, possibly from a read error. The V and J genes are TRBV29-1 and TRBJ2-1; 16 nucleotides agree with TRBD2. The germline V gene encodes CDR1 SQVTM and CDR2 ANQGSEA. This CDR3 comprises 16 residues. CDR3 in amino acids: CSVEGTSGGAVSEQFF. In nucleotides, the CDR3 is TGTAGCGTTGAGGGGACTAGCGGGGGGGCCGTTAGTGAGCAGTTCTTC.

The genes are TRBV6-6 and TRBJ2-7, with a tentative D call TRBD2 (5 bases). The germline V gene encodes CDR1 MNHNY and CDR2 SVGAGI (reference sequence). V lost 2 bases and J 1 base, leaving 12 bases between the germline ends. The CDR3 spans 15 residues. The CDR3 DNA sequence: TGTGCCAGCAGTTACGTCCATTGGAGGTCCTACGAGCAGTACTTC. It is translated as CASSYVHWRSYEQYF.